These 6 T cell receptor beta chains share one sample of origin, sequenced in a study of vaccination and CD4 T cells after COVID-19. CD4+ T cells that had been cultured provided DNA sequenced with the Oncomine TCR Beta short-read assay. TCRdb reprocessed the PCR reads with MiXCR, giving one entry per CDR3 protein. The sample lists approximately 20,000 distinct CDR3 sequences, around 52% occurring once. The treatment is: approximately 9-day PBMC culture with coronavirus spike peptide pools or control peptides (ViraFEST assay). Which antigens these TCRs recognize remains unknown. The source was CD4+ T cells from blood, cultured in vitro, collected before SARS-CoV-2 vaccination. The source is a human donor who had recovered from COVID-19.

The CDR3 coding sequence is TGTGCCAGCAGTTTGACGAGGGGCACAATCTACGAGCAGTACTTC. Translation gives CASSLTRGTIYEQYF. The rearrangement joins TRBV27 to TRBJ2-7; D could derive from TRBD1 or TRBD2 (5 bases each). Germline loops: CDR1 MNHEY, CDR2 SMNVEV (reference sequence). Trimming left V 3 bases short and J 3 bases short, with 15 bases between. This CDR3 comprises 15 residues.

The V call is TRBV28, the J call TRBJ1-2, with D unclear. Germline V gene sequence: CDR1 MDHEN, CDR2 SYDVKM. The CDR3 loop spans 17 amino acids. Trimming removed 4 bases from V and 0 bases from J, with 18 bases in between. In DNA, the CDR3 is TGTGCCAGCAGTTCACCTCGACCGGAGCGAGCTAACTATGGCTACACCTTC. Translation gives CASSSPRPERANYGYTF.

The chain combines TRBV20-1 with TRBJ2-3, with TRBD2 identical over 14 bases. Looked up from germline, CDR1 is DFQATT and CDR2 is SNEGSKA (reference sequence). CDR3 length: 18 amino acids. V lost 4 bases and J lost 4; bases outside the gene matches: 13. The CDR3 DNA reads TGCAGTGCTACCGGGCCGGGACTAGCGGGAGTAATCTCAGATACGCAGTATTTT. It specifies CSATGPGLAGVISDTQYF.

This clonotype showed up just a few times. The chain combines TRBV20-1 with TRBJ1-5, with D possibly TRBD1 on 5 matching bases. Trimming removed 3 bases at V and 3 bases at J, with 15 bases between. Germline V gene sequence: CDR1 DFQATT, CDR2 SNEGSKA (reference sequence). There are 15 residues in the CDR3. The chain's CDR3 is CSASVQGSNNQPQHF. CDR3 DNA sequence: TGCAGTGCTAGCGTCCAGGGCTCCAACAATCAGCCCCAGCATTTT.

The chain recombines TRBV28 with TRBJ1-2; D unclear. V was pared by 7 bases and J by 0 bases, with 9 bases between. This CDR3 has 13 residues. The germline V gene has CDR1 MDHEN and CDR2 SYDVKM. As DNA, the CDR3 is TGTGCCAGCAAACCCGGACCTAACTATGGCTACACCTTC. Translating gives CASKPGPNYGYTF.

The J gene is TRBJ2-5, the V gene TRBV11-2, with 12 positions matching TRBD2. The length of the CDR3 is 17 residues. V lost 1 base, J lost 5 bases, and 8 bases stayed unmatched. Per germline, CDR1 SGHAT and CDR2 FQNNGV. In DNA, the CDR3 is TGTGCCAGCAGCTTAGGGTCTAGCGGGAGGGCCGGGGAGACCCAGTACTTC. Its translation: CASSLGSSGRAGETQYF.